The 20 T cell receptor beta chains listed next were all sequenced from one sample in a study of blood T cell repertoires in COVID-19. TCRdb's table, derived via immunoSEQ multiplex PCR, lists solely in-frame clones and lacks some. The table has around 140,000 clones, approximately 84% seen once; the top ten hold 35% to 55%. The sample taken for sequencing was peripheral blood. All receptors derive from a human donor in a cohort sampled during active COVID-19.

This chain connects TRBV10-3 to TRBJ2-1; D possibly corresponds to TRBD2 (5 bases). CDR3 length equals 13 residues. The germline gives CDR1 ENHRY, CDR2 SYGVKD. Trimming cost V 7 bases and J 4 bases, with 11 bases left between them. The CDR3 coding sequence is TGTGCCATCACCGACGGGGATTACAATGAGCAGTTCTTC. Translating it yields CAITDGDYNEQFF.

V usage is TRBV11-1 and J usage is TRBJ2-1, with D perhaps matching TRBD1 (5 bases). The CDR3 is 15 residues long. The V end lost 1 base, the J end lost 9 bases, and 16 bases lay between the germline ends. CDR1 SGHAT and CDR2 FQDESV come from the germline V gene (reference sequence). CDR3 sequence: CASSLGRVDFGEQFF. In DNA form, the CDR3 reads TGTGCCAGCAGCTTAGGCAGGGTCGACTTCGGTGAGCAGTTCTTC.

With regard to this clone: Other DNA sequences from this sample encode an identical CDR3 as well. This chain connects TRBV7-3 to TRBJ2-3; the D gene is possibly TRBD1 (6 bases). CDR1 and CDR2 from the germline V gene are SGHTA and FQGTGA. Trimming took off 5 bases at V and 4 bases at J, with 7 bases between the two ends. The CDR3 has 12 amino acids. Written as DNA, the CDR3 is TGTGCCAGCAGCCCAGGGGCAGATACGCAGTATTTT. Translation: CASSPGADTQYF.

The CDR3 DNA reads as TGTGCCAGCAGCTCATTGACAGGGTCGAATTCACCCCTCCACTTT. This sequence encodes CASSSLTGSNSPLHF. J is TRBJ1-6 and V is TRBV5-6, with TRBD1 matching 7 bases. After removal of 3 bases from V and 7 bases from J, the junction contained 7 bases not matched to a gene. The CDR3 has 15 residues. Per the germline V gene, CDR1 is SGHDT and CDR2 is YYEEEE.

V usage is TRBV11-2 and J usage is TRBJ2-1, with 7 nucleotides matching TRBD2. Germline CDR1 reads SGHAT; CDR2 reads FQNNGV. CDR3 length: 14 amino acids. V trimming: 3 bases; J trimming: 4 bases; junction bases outside the gene matches: 3. CDR3 DNA sequence: TGTGCCAGCAGCTTGAGCGGGGCTTACAATGAGCAGTTCTTC. It specifies CASSLSGAYNEQFF.

In this sample, this clone turned up once. The chain employs TRBV4-1 and TRBJ1-2, with 11 bases fitting TRBD1. The trim removed 2 bases at V and 7 bases at J, leaving 6 bases unmatched. This CDR3 contains 15 residues. Per the germline V gene, CDR1 is MGHRA and CDR2 is YSYEKL. In DNA, the CDR3 is TGCGCCAGCAGCCAATTCGGACAGGGGGCGCGTGGCTACACCTTC. Residues: CASSQFGQGARGYTF.

V gene TRBV2 combines with J gene TRBJ2-1; 9 bases align to TRBD1. In germline, CDR1 is SNHLY, CDR2 FYNNEI. The CDR3 totals 15 residues. The trim removed 6 bases at V and 1 base at J, leaving 4 bases unmatched. This CDR3 reads CASSVDRGSYNEQFF. The DNA of the CDR3 is TGTGCCAGCAGCGTAGACAGGGGGTCCTACAATGAGCAGTTCTTC.

CDR3 sequence reads: CASSSTGSHEQYF. In nucleotides, the CDR3 is TGTGCCAGCAGCTCTACAGGGAGCCACGAGCAGTACTTC. The rearrangement links TRBV6-5 to TRBJ2-7, with a weak D call TRBD1 (6 bases). V lost 6 bases, J lost 5 bases, and 14 bases lay in between. CDR1 is MNHEY and CDR2 is SVGAGI in the germline V gene. The CDR3 loop spans 13 amino acids.

The chain combines TRBV7-2 with TRBJ2-1, with TRBD2 identical over 10 bases. This CDR3 contains 16 residues. Unmatched junction bases numbered 8, after V lost 2 bases and J lost 7 bases. Germline V CDR1 and CDR2: SGHTA, FQGNSA. The CDR3 sequence: CASSLLSGRAENEQFF. The CDR3 nucleotides are TGTGCCAGCAGCTTACTGAGCGGGAGGGCCGAAAATGAGCAGTTCTTC.

V and J are TRBV19 and TRBJ2-2; maybe TRBD2 (6 bases). Germline V gene sequence: CDR1 LNHDA, CDR2 SQIVND (reference sequence). The CDR3 has 16 residues. Trimming shortened V by 7 bases and J by 5 bases, and 20 bases separated the two germline ends. The CDR3, as DNA: TGTGCCAGTACCTCGGAGGGCCCTCCTATAACCGGGGAGCTGTTTTTT. It codes for CASTSEGPPITGELFF.

The rearrangement joins TRBV11-3 to TRBJ2-7; D might be TRBD2 (6 bases). The CDR3 extends over 13 amino acids. Germline V lookup: CDR1 SGHNT, CDR2 YENEEA. Trimming took 4 bases from V and 7 from J, leaving 14 bases between them. The CDR3 sequence: CASSYLRGGEQYF. The CDR3 region has the DNA TGTGCCAGCAGCTACCTTCGTGGGGGGGAGCAGTACTTC.

The chain recombines TRBV19 with TRBJ1-1; a weak D match, TRBD1 (5 bases). Per the germline V gene, CDR1 is LNHDA and CDR2 is SQIVND (reference sequence). The CDR3 has 15 amino acids. Trimming removed 5 bases from V and 3 bases from J, with 16 bases in between. The CDR3 DNA is TGTGCCAGTAGTCGCCCGGGGGTGGGGGACACTGAAGCTTTCTTT. Its protein is CASSRPGVGDTEAFF.

V gene TRBV7-9 combines with J gene TRBJ2-1, with a tentative D call TRBD2 (5 bases). The CDR3 runs 14 residues. Per the germline V gene, CDR1 is SEHNR and CDR2 is FQNEAQ (reference sequence). Trimming left V 5 bases short and J 3 bases short, with 11 bases between. The CDR3 DNA follows: TGTGCCAGCAGCCACGGACTGGTCTACAATGAGCAGTTCTTC. Its protein product is CASSHGLVYNEQFF. Looking up the rest from reference TRBV7-9 and TRBJ2-1 gives the full variable domain: DTGVSQNPRHKITKRGQNVTFRCDPISEHNRLYWYRQTLGQGPEFLTYFQNEAQLEKSRLLSDRFSAERPKGSFSTLEIQRTEQGDSAMYLCASSHGLVYNEQFFGPGTRLTVL.

The J gene is TRBJ2-2, the V gene TRBV19, with TRBD1 identical over 9 bases. With 7 bases clipped from V and 3 bases from J, the junction kept 9 bases outside the gene matches. CDR3 length equals 16 residues. Germline V gene lookup returns CDR1 LNHDA and CDR2 SQIVND (reference sequence). CDR3 DNA: TGTGCCAGTATCAATAGGGGACAGGGAGACACCGGGGAGCTGTTTTTT. It yields the protein CASINRGQGDTGELFF. The whole variable domain, remainder taken from reference TRBV19 and TRBJ2-2, is DGGITQSPKYLFRKEGQNVTLSCEQNLNHDAMYWYRQDPGQGLRLIYYSQIVNDFQKGDIAEGYSVSREKKESFPLTVTSAQKNPTAFYLCASINRGQGDTGELFFGEGSRLTVL.

Here the CDR3 reads CASSQGGPRNEQFF. The CDR3 DNA reads as TGTGCCAGCAGCCAGGGGGGGCCTCGAAATGAGCAGTTCTTC. V gene TRBV4-2 combines with J gene TRBJ2-1; the D gene is possibly TRBD2 (7 bases). The CDR3 runs 14 residues. Germline assignment: CDR1 LGHNA and CDR2 YNFKEQ. V was shortened by 3 bases and J by 7 bases, with 13 bases between the two germline ends.

The J gene is TRBJ2-3, the V gene TRBV5-1, with D tentatively TRBD2 (5 bases). This CDR3 contains 13 residues. Germline-derived CDR1 and CDR2 are SGHRS and YFSETQ. V lost 2 bases, J lost 6 bases, and 10 bases lay in between. The CDR3 DNA is TGCGCCAGCAGCTTCAGCGGCTCCGATACGCAGTATTTT. Its translation: CASSFSGSDTQYF.

This chain uses TRBV21-1 with TRBJ1-2; the listed D gene, TRBD1, was not tested against the DNA. TRBV21-1 is recorded as a pseudogene. This CDR3 contains 14 residues. The CDR3 bases are TGTGCCAGCAGCAACTCCAGGGGGGCGGGTGGCTACACCTTC. It encodes CASSNSRGAGGYTF.

CDR3 protein: CASSLVLAANEQFF. The CDR3 DNA reads TGTGCCAGCAGCTTAGTGCTAGCGGCGAATGAGCAGTTCTTC. The chain joins TRBV7-2 to TRBJ2-1; 7 bases match TRBD2. V gave up 1 base and J gave up 7 bases; unmatched junction bases: 4. CDR3 length: 14 residues. From germline, CDR1 is SGHTA and CDR2 FQGNSA. The full variable domain, with the rest looked up from reference TRBV7-2 and TRBJ2-1, is GAGVSQSPSNKVTEKGKDVELRCDPISGHTALYWYRQSLGQGLEFLIYFQGNSAPDKSGLPSDRFSAERTGGSVSTLTIQRTQQEDSAVYLCASSLVLAANEQFFGPGTRLTVL.

The rearrangement links TRBV7-9 to TRBJ2-5; D unclear. The ends were cut back, 5 bases at V and 5 bases at J, with 18 bases in the middle. This CDR3 contains 15 residues. Per the germline V gene, CDR1 is SEHNR and CDR2 is FQNEAQ (reference sequence). The CDR3 sequence is CASSPSAAEVETQYF. CDR3 coding DNA: TGTGCCAGCAGCCCTTCGGCGGCTGAGGTGGAGACCCAGTACTTC.

This clone has just a few counts. V gene TRBV5-5 combines with J gene TRBJ1-1; 8 positions match TRBD1. Germline-derived CDR1 and CDR2 are SGHKS and YYEKEE (reference sequence). The V and J ends lost 7 bases and 4 bases, in that order; junction bases with no gene match: 3. The CDR3 length is 12 residues. This CDR3 reads CASGTGGTEAFF. CDR3 in DNA: TGTGCCAGCGGCACAGGGGGCACTGAAGCTTTCTTT.